This TCR beta chain is from a study of shared clonotypes between healthy human individuals. Study observations and caveats: Researchers sampled blood only, noting tissue repertoires likely differ.

This table comes from immunoSEQ multiplex PCR, and its TCRdb copy is limited to in-frame clones, with some not included. Found here are under 650,000 clones, 95% to 97% of them singletons; the top ten hold roughly 0.06%. The donors, all of them Caucasian adults, lived in Nashville, Tennessee. Details on this clone: What it binds is unknown. The identical CDR3 is also encoded by other nucleotide sequences in the sample.

The specimen was naive CD4+ T cells sorted from blood. The subset: CD45RA+ positively selected. This receptor was identified in a woman in her 30s in good health.

The CDR3 DNA sequence: TGTGCCAGCAGTCCTAGCGGACGCCCCTACAATGAGCAGTTCTTC. It translates to CASSPSGRPYNEQFF. The chain has TRBV28 and TRBJ2-1, with 7 bases identical to TRBD2. V was pared by 5 bases and J by 2 bases, with 6 bases of the junction left unmatched. CDR3 length equals 15 residues. CDR1 is MDHEN and CDR2 is SYDVKM in the germline V gene.